The 24 T cell receptor beta chains below come from one sample, sequenced in a study of CD8+CD57+ T cells in acquired aplastic anemia. Genomic DNA, the template, was used for profiling of the TCR beta VDJ and CDR3. TCRdb called the reads again in MiXCR, with one record for every CDR3 protein. The repertoire holds hundreds of thousands of distinct CDR3 sequences, with 55% to 70% as singletons. Source material: sorted CD4+, CD8+, or CD8+CD57+ T cells (not recorded which) from PBMCs. The receptors stem from a human donor in good health, serving as a control.

In regard to this clonotype: The junction departs from germline at one end; a sequencing error may be responsible. The chain carries TRBV7-2 and TRBJ2-5, with 9 nucleotides matching TRBD1. The length of the CDR3 is 14 residues. Germline-derived CDR1 and CDR2 are SGHTA and FQGNSA. The CDR3 bases are TGTGCCAGCAGTCCGTTCGACAGGGGGTTGGGGGAGCAGTTC. Its translation is CASSPFDRGLGEQF.

The chain links TRBV7-2 to TRBJ2-5, with D unclear. Per germline, CDR1 SGHTA and CDR2 FQGNSA. This CDR3 has 11 amino acids. The germline V and J ends were trimmed by 6 bases and 5 bases, with 7 bases remaining between them. The DNA for the CDR3 is TGTGCCAGCAGTTTCTTTGAGACCCAGTACTTC. It specifies CASSFFETQYF.

This clonotype was detected only once. Likely a read error: the CDR3 ends without its conserved phenylalanine or tryptophan. Because the CDR3's place on the DNA is in doubt, the DNA is left out and the CDR3 is given as listed by TCRdb. The chain uses TRBV19 and TRBJ1-6. The CDR3 spans 14 residues, counting both ends. CDR1 LNHDA and CDR2 SQIVND come from the germline V gene (reference sequence). The CDR3 is CASSTGPLDLSRQV.

This clonotype was observed a handful of times. The V and J genes are TRBV24-1 and TRBJ2-2; tentatively, D is TRBD1 (6 bases). Between the trimmed V and J ends, which lost 1 base and 1 base, there was a span of 9 bases. There are 16 residues in the CDR3. The germline gives CDR1 KGHDR, CDR2 SFDVKD. This CDR3 is CATSDFRDKNTGELFF. In DNA, the CDR3 is TGTGCCACCAGTGATTTTCGGGACAAGAACACCGGGGAGCTGTTTTTT.

This clonotype appeared once. One end of the junction is discordant with germline, which a read error may explain. The chain employs TRBV6-5 and TRBJ1-5, with 10 bases identical to TRBD1. The germline V gene has CDR1 MNHEY and CDR2 SVGAGI. This CDR3 spans 16 amino acids. CDR3 in amino acids: CASGYFRTGGNQPQHF. CDR3 nucleotide sequence: TGTGCCAGCGGTTACTTTAGGACAGGGGGAAATCAGCCCCAGCATTTT.

The chain recombines TRBV5-5 with TRBJ1-1; possible D gene TRBD1, 5 bases. The CDR3 runs 14 residues. V was trimmed by 2 bases and J by 6 bases, leaving 14 bases between them. Germline V lookup: CDR1 SGHKS, CDR2 YYEKEE (reference sequence). The CDR3 protein is CASSLPSLTAEAFF. In DNA form, the CDR3 reads TGTGCCAGCAGCTTACCCAGTTTGACAGCTGAAGCTTTCTTT.

At least ten counts were recorded for this clonotype. J is TRBJ2-2 and V is TRBV7-8; 12 nucleotides agree with TRBD1. Germline CDR1 is SGHVS and CDR2 is FQNEAQ. The CDR3 is 16 amino acids. The junction had 7 bases not matched to a gene; V was cut back by 5 bases and J by 6 bases. The CDR3 protein is CASSLMGQGAAGELFF. In DNA, the CDR3 is TGTGCCAGCAGCCTAATGGGACAGGGGGCGGCCGGGGAGCTGTTTTTT.

This clonotype has a single count. The junction departs from germline at one end; a sequencing error may be responsible. V gene TRBV9 combines with J gene TRBJ1-4; 7 nucleotides align to TRBD1. The CDR3 covers 14 residues. From germline, CDR1 is SGDLS and CDR2 YYNGEE. CDR3 amino acids: CASSVRGGGTDTHF. In nucleotides, the CDR3 is TGTGCCAGCAGCGTCAGGGGGGGGGGCACAGATACGCATTTT.

Note on this clonotype: In this CDR3 the conserved last residue, phenylalanine or tryptophan, is missing, so a read error is likely. The V call is TRBV7-2, the J call TRBJ1-3; no clear D. Trimming took 5 bases from V and 2 from J, leaving 7 bases between them. This CDR3 contains 13 residues. Germline V lookup: CDR1 SGHTA, CDR2 FQGNSA. The CDR3 nucleotides read TGTGCCAGCAGCAAACGGACTGGAAACACCATATATCCT. Translation gives CASSKRTGNTIYP.

The chain recombines TRBV2 with TRBJ1-2; 7 bases line up with TRBD1. CDR1 is SNHLY, CDR2 FYNNEI, per germline. V trimming: 6 bases; J trimming: 3 bases; junction bases outside the gene matches: 4. CDR3 length: 13 residues. The CDR3 reads CASRLQGDYGYTF. The CDR3 region has the DNA TGTGCCAGCAGGCTTCAGGGGGACTATGGCTACACCTTC.

A few counts support this clonotype. V usage is TRBV19 and J usage is TRBJ1-6; possible D gene TRBD1, 6 bases. Deletions cut 6 bases from V and 4 bases from J, with 10 bases between. Per the germline V gene, CDR1 is LNHDA and CDR2 is SQIVND (reference sequence). The CDR3 has 14 residues. The CDR3 nucleotides read TGTGCCAGTAGCGGCGACAGGTATAATTCACCCCTCCACTTT. Protein sequence: CASSGDRYNSPLHF.

The genes are TRBV10-3 and TRBJ2-4, with 8 bases lining up with TRBD1. Trimming removed 5 bases from V and 13 bases from J; junction bases left unmatched: 10. Germline CDR1 is ENHRY and CDR2 is SYGVKD. This CDR3 is built from 13 residues. Written as DNA, the CDR3 is TGTGCCATCAGTACTGGACAGGGCAATGAGCAGTACTTC. This sequence encodes CAISTGQGNEQYF.

A note on this clonotype: The CDR3 ends on some other residue instead of the conserved phenylalanine or tryptophan, so this is likely a read error. The genes are TRBV2 and TRBJ1-4; D perhaps matches TRBD1 (5 bases). The CDR3 runs 14 residues. The V gene lost 6 bases and the J gene lost 9 bases, with 17 bases spanning the gap. Germline CDR1 reads SNHLY; CDR2 reads FYNNEI. The CDR3 loop reads CASSVDRRNQKLFV. Written as DNA, the CDR3 is TGTGCCAGCAGCGTCGACAGACGGAATCAAAAACTGTTTGTT.

This clonotype occurred many times. The chain couples TRBV5-6 to TRBJ2-3, with D tentatively TRBD1 (5 bases). This CDR3 is 15 amino acids long. Between the trimmed V and J ends, which lost 3 bases and 3 bases, there was a span of 14 bases. Germline lookup yields CDR1 SGHDT and CDR2 YYEEEE. The CDR3 DNA is TGTGCCAGCAGCTATAGACAGTTGAATACAGATACGCAGTATTTT. Amino acids: CASSYRQLNTDTQYF.

V is TRBV7-9 and J is TRBJ2-7; D uncertain. This CDR3 is 13 amino acids long. V gave up 1 base and J gave up 9 bases, with 13 bases separating them. The germline V gene encodes CDR1 SEHNR and CDR2 FQNEAQ (reference sequence). CDR3 sequence (DNA): TGTGCCAGCAGCTTAGGCACTCATCCGGCGCAGTACTTC. The encoded protein is CASSLGTHPAQYF.

This clonotype was seen repeatedly, ten times or more. The chain employs TRBV4-2 and TRBJ2-3; D is perhaps TRBD1 or TRBD2 (6 bases each). The CDR3 consists of 16 residues. V lost 3 bases to trimming and J lost 0 bases, with 13 bases between them. Germline V gene lookup returns CDR1 LGHNA and CDR2 YNFKEQ. CDR3 nucleotide sequence: TGTGCCAGCAGCCAGGAAGGGGGGCTTAGCACAGATACGCAGTATTTT. Encoded protein: CASSQEGGLSTDTQYF.

About this clonotype: A junction end diverges from the germline sequence, so it may reflect a read error. The rearrangement links TRBV7-7 to TRBJ2-5, with TRBD2 matching over 9 bases. CDR3 size: 14 residues. The germline CDR1 and CDR2 sequences are SSHAT and FNYEAQ (reference sequence). This chain's CDR3 is CASSNGGGGEATYF. CDR3 coding DNA: TGTGCTAGCAGCAATGGCGGGGGGGGGGAAGCCACGTACTTC. Full variable domain (outside the CDR3, taken from reference TRBV7-7 and TRBJ2-5): GAGVSQSPRYKVTKRGQDVTLRCDPISSHATLYWYQQALGQGPEFLTYFNYEAQPDKSGLPSDRFSAERPEGSISTLTIQRTEQRDSAMYRCASSNGGGGEATYFGPGTRLLVL.

The gene calls are TRBV25-1 and TRBJ2-7, with 9 bases lining up with TRBD2. CDR1 is MGHDK and CDR2 is SYGVNS in the germline V gene. V was clipped by 6 bases and J by 3 bases; unmatched bases: 9. This CDR3 is 15 amino acids long. Here the CDR3 reads CASSLEASGNYEQYF. The CDR3 region has the DNA TGTGCCAGCAGCTTAGAAGCTAGCGGGAACTACGAGCAGTACTTC.

This chain links TRBV20-1 with TRBJ2-3; D might be TRBD2 (6 bases). The CDR3 has 14 amino acids. V lost 1 base and J lost 1, with 9 bases in between. Germline V gives CDR1 DFQATT, CDR2 SNEGSKA (reference sequence). Written as DNA, the CDR3 is TGCAGTGCTAGAGGGGGGGAGCGCACAGATACGCAGTATTTT. This encodes CSARGGERTDTQYF.

The chain combines TRBV12-3 or TRBV12-4 with TRBJ2-1; D might be TRBD2 (6 bases). V was clipped by 6 bases and J by 0 bases, with 18 bases between them. The CDR3 is 17 amino acids. The CDR3 DNA follows: TGTGCCAGCAGCTTCAACCGCGGGATGAGCTCCTACAATGAGCAGTTCTTC. Translation: CASSFNRGMSSYNEQFF.

The V gene is TRBV10-1, the J gene TRBJ1-6; 9 bases line up with TRBD1. The CDR3 covers 15 residues. The V and J ends lost 8 bases and 9 bases, in that order; junction bases with no gene match: 11. Germline V CDR1 and CDR2: WNHNN, SYGVQD (reference sequence). The CDR3 loop is CASHKDRGQPSPLHF. CDR3 DNA sequence: TGCGCCAGCCATAAGGACAGGGGTCAGCCTTCACCCCTCCACTTT.

About this clonotype: The CDR3 carries no conserved terminal phenylalanine or tryptophan, so it likely arises from a read error. The DNA is left out, because the CDR3 cannot be placed on it with certainty; the CDR3 is given as TCRdb lists it. The chain joins TRBV7-9 to TRBJ1-1. The CDR3 region is 13 residues in length, termini included. CDR1 and CDR2 from the germline V gene are SEHNR and FQNEAQ (reference sequence). CDR3 residues: CASSLAGDTGALG.

The chain uses TRBV12-3 or TRBV12-4 and TRBJ2-5, with 9 bases identical to TRBD2. This CDR3 has 16 amino acids. V was pared by 3 bases and J by 5 bases, with 10 bases of the junction left unmatched. The CDR3 region has the DNA TGTGCCAGCAGTTTCGTTGGCGGGGGGGTGCGGGAGACCCAGTACTTC. This translates into CASSFVGGGVRETQYF.

This clonotype was picked up one time. The V call is TRBV19, the J call TRBJ1-5; 7 bases fit TRBD1. V was pared by 10 bases and J by 5 bases, with 8 bases of the junction left unmatched. Germline assignment: CDR1 LNHDA and CDR2 SQIVND (reference sequence). CDR3 length: 13 amino acids. CDR3 DNA: TGTGCCACAGGTCAGGGGGATGATCAGCCCCAGCATTTT. Protein sequence: CATGQGDDQPQHF.